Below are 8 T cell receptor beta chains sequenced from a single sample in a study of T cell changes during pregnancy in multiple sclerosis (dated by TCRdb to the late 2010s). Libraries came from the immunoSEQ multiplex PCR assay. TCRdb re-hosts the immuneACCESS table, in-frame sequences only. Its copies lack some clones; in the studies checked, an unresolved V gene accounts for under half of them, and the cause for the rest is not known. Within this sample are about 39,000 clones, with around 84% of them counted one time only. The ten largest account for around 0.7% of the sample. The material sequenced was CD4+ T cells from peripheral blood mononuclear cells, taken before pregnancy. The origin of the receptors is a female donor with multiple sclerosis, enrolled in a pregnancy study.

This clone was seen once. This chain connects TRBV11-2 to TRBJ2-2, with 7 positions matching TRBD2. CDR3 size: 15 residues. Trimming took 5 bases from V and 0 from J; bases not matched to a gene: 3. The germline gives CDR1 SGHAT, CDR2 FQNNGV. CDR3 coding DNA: TGTGCCAGCAGCCGGGACTACCCGAACACCGGGGAGCTGTTTTTT. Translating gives CASSRDYPNTGELFF.

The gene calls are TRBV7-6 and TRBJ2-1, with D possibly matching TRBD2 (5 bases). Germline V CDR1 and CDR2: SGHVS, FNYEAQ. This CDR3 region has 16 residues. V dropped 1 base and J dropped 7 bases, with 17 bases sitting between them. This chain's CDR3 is CASSLEASGSGNEQFF. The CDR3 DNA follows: TGTGCCAGCAGCTTAGAAGCCTCGGGATCTGGGAATGAGCAGTTCTTC.

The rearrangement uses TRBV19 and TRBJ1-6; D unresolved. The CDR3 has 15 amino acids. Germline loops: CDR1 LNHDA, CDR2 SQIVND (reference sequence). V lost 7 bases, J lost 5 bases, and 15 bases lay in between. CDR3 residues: CASKPSGSDNSPLHF. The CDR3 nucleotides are TGTGCCAGTAAACCCTCAGGTTCCGATAATTCACCCCTCCACTTT.

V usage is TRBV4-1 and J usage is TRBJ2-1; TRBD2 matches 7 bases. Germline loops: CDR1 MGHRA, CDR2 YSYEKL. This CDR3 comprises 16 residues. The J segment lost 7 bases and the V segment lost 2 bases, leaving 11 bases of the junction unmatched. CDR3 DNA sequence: TGCGCCAGCAGCCAAACTAGCGCGATGGGGGGAAATGAGCAGTTCTTC. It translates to CASSQTSAMGGNEQFF.

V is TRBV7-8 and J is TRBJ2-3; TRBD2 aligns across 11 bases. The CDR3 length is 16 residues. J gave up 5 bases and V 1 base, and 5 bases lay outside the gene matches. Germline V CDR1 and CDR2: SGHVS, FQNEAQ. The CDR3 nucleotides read TGTGCCAGCAGCTTAGTAGCGGGGGGGGGCTTAGATACGCAGTATTTT. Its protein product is CASSLVAGGGLDTQYF.

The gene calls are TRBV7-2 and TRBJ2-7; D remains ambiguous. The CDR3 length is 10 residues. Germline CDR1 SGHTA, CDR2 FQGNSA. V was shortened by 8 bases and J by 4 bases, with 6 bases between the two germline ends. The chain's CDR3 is CASGEYEQYF. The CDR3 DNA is TGTGCCAGCGGAGAATACGAGCAGTACTTC.

CDR3 DNA: TGTGCCAGCTCACCCCGACAGGAGACCCAGTACTTC. Translation: CASSPRQETQYF. The chain links TRBV18 to TRBJ2-5, with a tentative D call TRBD1 (5 bases). Germline loops: CDR1 KGHSH, CDR2 LQKENI. This CDR3 comprises 12 residues. V lost 3 bases and J 5 bases, leaving 7 bases between the germline ends.

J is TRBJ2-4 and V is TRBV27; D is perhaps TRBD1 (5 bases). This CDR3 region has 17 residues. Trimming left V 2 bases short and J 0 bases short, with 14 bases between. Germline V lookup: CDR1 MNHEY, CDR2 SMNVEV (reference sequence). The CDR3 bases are TGTGCCAGCAGTTTAGGTTTTGACAGCACAGCCAAAAACATTCAGTACTTC. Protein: CASSLGFDSTAKNIQYF.